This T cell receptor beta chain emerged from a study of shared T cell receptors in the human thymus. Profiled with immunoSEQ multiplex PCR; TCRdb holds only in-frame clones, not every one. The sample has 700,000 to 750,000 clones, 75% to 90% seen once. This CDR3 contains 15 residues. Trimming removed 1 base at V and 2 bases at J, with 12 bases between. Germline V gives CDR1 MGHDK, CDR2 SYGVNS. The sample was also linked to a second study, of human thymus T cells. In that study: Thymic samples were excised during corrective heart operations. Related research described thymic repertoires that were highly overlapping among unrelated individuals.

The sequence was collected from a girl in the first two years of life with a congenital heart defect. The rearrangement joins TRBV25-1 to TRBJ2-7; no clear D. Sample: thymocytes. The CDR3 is CASSECEDNAYEQYF. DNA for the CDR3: TGTGCCAGCAGTGAATGTGAGGATAACGCCTACGAGCAGTACTTC.